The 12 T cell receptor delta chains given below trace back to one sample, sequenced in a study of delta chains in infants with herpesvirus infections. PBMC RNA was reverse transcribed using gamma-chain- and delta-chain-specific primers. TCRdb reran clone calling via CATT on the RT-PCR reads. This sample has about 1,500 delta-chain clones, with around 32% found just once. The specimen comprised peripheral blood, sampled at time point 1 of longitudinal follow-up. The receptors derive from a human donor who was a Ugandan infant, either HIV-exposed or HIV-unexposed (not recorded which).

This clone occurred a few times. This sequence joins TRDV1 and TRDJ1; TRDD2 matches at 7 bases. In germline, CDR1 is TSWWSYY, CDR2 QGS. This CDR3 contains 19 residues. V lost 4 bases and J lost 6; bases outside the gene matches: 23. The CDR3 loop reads CALGAPSWSAFIFSHKLIF. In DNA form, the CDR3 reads TGTGCTCTTGGGGCTCCTTCCTGGTCAGCATTCATATTCTCCCATAAACTCATCTTT.

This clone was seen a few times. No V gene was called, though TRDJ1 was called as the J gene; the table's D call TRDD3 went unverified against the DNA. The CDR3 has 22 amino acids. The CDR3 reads CAKDGGPSYVSGDPLYTDKLIF. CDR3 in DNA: TGTGCGAAAGATGGGGGACCTTCCTACGTATCCGGGGATCCGCTGTACACCGATAAACTCATCTTT.

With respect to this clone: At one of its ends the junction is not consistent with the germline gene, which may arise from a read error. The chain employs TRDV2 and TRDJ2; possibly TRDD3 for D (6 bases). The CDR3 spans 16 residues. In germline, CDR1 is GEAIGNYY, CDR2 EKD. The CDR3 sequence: CACDVLEDTLTAQLFF. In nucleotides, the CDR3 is TGTGCCTGTGACGTACTGGAGGATACTTTGACAGCGCAACTCTTCTTT.

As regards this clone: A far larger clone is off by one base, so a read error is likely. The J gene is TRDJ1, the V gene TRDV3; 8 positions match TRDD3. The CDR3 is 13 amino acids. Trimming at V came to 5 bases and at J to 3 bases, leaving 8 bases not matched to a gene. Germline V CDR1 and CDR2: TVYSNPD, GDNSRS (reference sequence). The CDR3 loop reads CARTGGYADKLIF. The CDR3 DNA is TGTGCCCGTACTGGGGGGTACGCCGATAAACTCATCTTT.

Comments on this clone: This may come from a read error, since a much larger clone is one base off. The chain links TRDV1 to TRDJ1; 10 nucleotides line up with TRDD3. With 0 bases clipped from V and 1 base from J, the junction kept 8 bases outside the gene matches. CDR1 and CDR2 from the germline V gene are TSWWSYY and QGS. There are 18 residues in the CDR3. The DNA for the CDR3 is TGTGCTCTTGGGGAACTTACTGGGGGATCCCCGTGCACCGATAAACTCATCTTT. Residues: CALGELTGGSPCTDKLIF.

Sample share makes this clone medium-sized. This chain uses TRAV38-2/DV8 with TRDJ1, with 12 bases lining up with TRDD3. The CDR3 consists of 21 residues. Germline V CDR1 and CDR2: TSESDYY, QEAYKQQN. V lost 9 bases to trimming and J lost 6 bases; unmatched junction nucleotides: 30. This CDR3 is CALRCGKTCDWGIPPSNKLIF. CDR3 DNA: TGTGCTTTAAGGTGTGGAAAGACGTGCGACTGGGGGATACCCCCATCTAATAAACTCATCTTT.

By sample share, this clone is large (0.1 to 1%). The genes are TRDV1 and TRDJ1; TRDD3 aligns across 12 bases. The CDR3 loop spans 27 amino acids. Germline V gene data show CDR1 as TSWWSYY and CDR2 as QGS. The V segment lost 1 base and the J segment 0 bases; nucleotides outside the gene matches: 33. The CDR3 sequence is CALGEPSFYDGLGNWGIPPFYTDKLIF. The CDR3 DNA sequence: TGTGCTCTTGGGGAACCCTCCTTCTACGACGGGTTAGGAAACTGGGGGATACCCCCCTTCTACACCGATAAACTCATCTTT.

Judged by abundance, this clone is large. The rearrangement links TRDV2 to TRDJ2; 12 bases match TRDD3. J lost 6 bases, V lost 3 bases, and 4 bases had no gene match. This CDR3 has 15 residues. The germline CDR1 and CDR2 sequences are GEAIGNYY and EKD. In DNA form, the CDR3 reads TGTGCCTGTGACCCCTGGGGGATACGGGCAGCACAACTCTTCTTT. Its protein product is CACDPWGIRAAQLFF.

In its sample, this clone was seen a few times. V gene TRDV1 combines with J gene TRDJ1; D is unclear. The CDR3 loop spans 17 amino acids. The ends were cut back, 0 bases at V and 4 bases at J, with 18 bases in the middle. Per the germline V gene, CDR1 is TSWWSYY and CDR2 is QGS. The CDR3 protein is CALGELMPSTTNDKLIF. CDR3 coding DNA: TGTGCTCTTGGGGAACTAATGCCGTCTACTACTAACGATAAACTCATCTTT.

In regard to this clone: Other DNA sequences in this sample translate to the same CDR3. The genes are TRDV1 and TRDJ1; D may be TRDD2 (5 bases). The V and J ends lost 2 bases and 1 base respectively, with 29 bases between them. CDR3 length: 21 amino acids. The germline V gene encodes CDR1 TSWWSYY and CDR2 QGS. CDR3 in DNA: TGTGCTCTTGGGGAAGGCCACCCTACTACTACGGCCTCCCCAATCACCGATAAACTCATCTTT. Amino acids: CALGEGHPTTTASPITDKLIF.

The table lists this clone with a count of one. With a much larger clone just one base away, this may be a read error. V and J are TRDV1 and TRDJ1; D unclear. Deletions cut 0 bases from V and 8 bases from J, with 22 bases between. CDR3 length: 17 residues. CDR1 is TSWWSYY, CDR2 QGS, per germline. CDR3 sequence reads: CALGELGTRSLLRKLIF. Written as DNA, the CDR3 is TGTGCTCTTGGGGAACTAGGAACCCGTTCCCTCTTGCGAAAACTCATCTTT.

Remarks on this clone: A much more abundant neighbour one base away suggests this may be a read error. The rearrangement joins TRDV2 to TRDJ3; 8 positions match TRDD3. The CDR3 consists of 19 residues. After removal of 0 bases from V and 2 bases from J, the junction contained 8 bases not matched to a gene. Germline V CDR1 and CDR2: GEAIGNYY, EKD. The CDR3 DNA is TGTGCCTGTGACACCTTGACTGGGGGGCACCCCTGGGACACCCGACAGATGTTTTTC. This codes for CACDTLTGGHPWDTRQMFF.